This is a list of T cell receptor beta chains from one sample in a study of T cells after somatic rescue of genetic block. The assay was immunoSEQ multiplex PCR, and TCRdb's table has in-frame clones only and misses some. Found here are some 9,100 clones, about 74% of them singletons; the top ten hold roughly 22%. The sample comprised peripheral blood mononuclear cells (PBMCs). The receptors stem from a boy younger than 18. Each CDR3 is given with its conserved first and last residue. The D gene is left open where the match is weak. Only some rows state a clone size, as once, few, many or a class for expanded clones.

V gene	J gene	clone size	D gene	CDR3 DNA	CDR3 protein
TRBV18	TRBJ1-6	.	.	TGTGCCAGCTCACCTAGGCCGCTGGGCAATTCACCCCTCCACTTT	CASSPRPLGNSPLHF
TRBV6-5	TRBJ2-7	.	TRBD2	TGTGCCAGCATGGAAAGACTAGCGATCTACGAGCAGTACTTC	CASMERLAIYEQYF
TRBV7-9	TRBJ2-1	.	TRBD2	TGTGCCAGCAGCCGTCTAGCGGGGGAAAACAATGAGCAGTTCTTC	CASSRLAGENNEQFF
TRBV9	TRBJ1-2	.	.	TGTGCCAGCAGCGGGCGGACCTTCTCGGGTGGCTACACCTTC	CASSGRTFSGGYTF
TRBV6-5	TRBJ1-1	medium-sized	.	TGTGCCAGCAGTTACACCCTGACAGCCACTGAAGCTTTCTTT	CASSYTLTATEAFF
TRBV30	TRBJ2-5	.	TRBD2	TGTGCCTGGAGGGGACTAGCGGGGGGGCCTTGGTACTTC	CAWRGLAGGPWYF
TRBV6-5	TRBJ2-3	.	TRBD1	TGTGCCAGCAGTCGACAGGGATCCACAGATACGCAGTATTTT	CASSRQGSTDTQYF
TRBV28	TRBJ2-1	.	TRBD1	TGTGCCAGCAGTTTATTGTCAGGGGGAATTTGGGATGAGCAGTTCTTC	CASSLLSGGIWDEQFF
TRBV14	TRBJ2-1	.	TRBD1	TGTGCCAGCAGCCAGGTGGCAGGGGGCTACAATGAGCAGTTCTTC	CASSQVAGGYNEQFF
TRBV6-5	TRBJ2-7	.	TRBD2	TGTGCCAGCAGATTGACTAGCGGGAGTTCCTACGAGCAGTACTTC	CASRLTSGSSYEQYF
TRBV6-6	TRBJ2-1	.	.	TGTGCCAGCAGTTCCCTCCCGGGGTCCTACAATGAGCAGTTCTTC	CASSSLPGSYNEQFF
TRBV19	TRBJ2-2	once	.	TGTGCCAGTCACCCCCAGCGGACGGGCGGGGAGCTGTTTTTT	CASHPQRTGGELFF
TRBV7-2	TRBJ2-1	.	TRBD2	TGTGCCAGCAGCTCTTGGGGACTAGCGGGAGCGAGAGAGCAGTTCTTC	CASSSWGLAGAREQFF
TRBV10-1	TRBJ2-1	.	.	TGCGCCAGCAGTGACCAACTAGCCGCGAAAGGGCAGTTCTTC	CASSDQLAAKGQFF
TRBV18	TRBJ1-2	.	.	TGTGCCAGCTCACCTTTATACAGGGATCAGAATGGCTACACCTTC	CASSPLYRDQNGYTF
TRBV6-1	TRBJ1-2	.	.	TGTGCCAGCAGTCCAAGCGGGCCCTATGGCTACACCTTC	CASSPSGPYGYTF
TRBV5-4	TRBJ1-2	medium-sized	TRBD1	TGTGCCAGCAGCTTGGCATTGACAGGGGTCTATGGCTACACCTTC	CASSLALTGVYGYTF
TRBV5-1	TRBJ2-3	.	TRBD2	TGCGCCAGCAGCTTGTGGACTAGGTTTGGCACAGATACGCAGTATTTT	CASSLWTRFGTDTQYF
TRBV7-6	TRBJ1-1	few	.	TGTGCCAGCAGCTTAGTACCCGGTGACACTGAAGCTTTCTTT	CASSLVPGDTEAFF
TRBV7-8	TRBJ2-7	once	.	TGTGCCAGCAGCTTAGTTGATACCTACGAGCAGTACTTC	CASSLVDTYEQYF
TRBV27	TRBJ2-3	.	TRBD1	TGTGCCAGCAGTTCCCCCGGGACAGGGCTAGATACGCAGTATTTT	CASSSPGTGLDTQYF
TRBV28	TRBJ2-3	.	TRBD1	TGTGCCAGCAGTGTACAGGGGGGCACAGATACGCAGTATTTT	CASSVQGGTDTQYF
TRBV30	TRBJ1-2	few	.	TGTGCCTGGAGTGTACCCATGAGCAGGGGCCTTGGAGGCTACACCTTC	CAWSVPMSRGLGGYTF
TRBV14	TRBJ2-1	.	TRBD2	TGTGCCAGCAGCCAAGCCCCTAGCGGGGGGACCGGTAATGAGCAGTTCTTC	CASSQAPSGGTGNEQFF
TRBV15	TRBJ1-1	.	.	TGTGCCACCAGCAGGCAGGGCTTGAACACTGAAGCTTTCTTT	CATSRQGLNTEAFF
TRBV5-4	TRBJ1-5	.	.	TGTGCCAGCAGCTTGGAGGGGAGTCAGCCCCAGCATTTT	CASSLEGSQPQHF
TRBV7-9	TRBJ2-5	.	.	TGTGCCAGCAGTCCACGGGAGACCCAGTACTTC	CASSPRETQYF
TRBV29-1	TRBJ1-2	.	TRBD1	TGCAGCGTCCCCGACAGGGCAGTCGACTATGGCTACACCTTC	CSVPDRAVDYGYTF
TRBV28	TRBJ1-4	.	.	TGTGCCAGCAGTTTCGGGCAGGGTCGTAATAATGAAAAACTGTTTTTT	CASSFGQGRNNEKLFF
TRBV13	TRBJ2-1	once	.	TGTGCCAGCAGCTCCCCCCGGGGGGCTTACAATGAGCAGTTCTTC	CASSSPRGAYNEQFF
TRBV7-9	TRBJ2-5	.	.	TGTGCCAGCAGCCCCCAAGAGACCCAGTACTTC	CASSPQETQYF
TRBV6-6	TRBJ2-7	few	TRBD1	TGTGCCAGCAGTCGTCCAGGGGGCAGTAGGTACGAGCAGTACTTC	CASSRPGGSRYEQYF